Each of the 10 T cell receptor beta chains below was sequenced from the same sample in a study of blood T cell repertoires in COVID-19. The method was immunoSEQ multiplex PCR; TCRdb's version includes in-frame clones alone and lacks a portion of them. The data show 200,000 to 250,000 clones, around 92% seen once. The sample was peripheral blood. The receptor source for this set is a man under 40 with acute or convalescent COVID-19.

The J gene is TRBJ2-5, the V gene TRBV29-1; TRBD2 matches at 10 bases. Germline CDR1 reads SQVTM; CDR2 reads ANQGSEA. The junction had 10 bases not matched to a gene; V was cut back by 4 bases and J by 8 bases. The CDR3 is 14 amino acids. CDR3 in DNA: TGCAGCGTTGGGGCTAGCGGGAGCCCGGACACCCAGTACTTC. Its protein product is CSVGASGSPDTQYF.

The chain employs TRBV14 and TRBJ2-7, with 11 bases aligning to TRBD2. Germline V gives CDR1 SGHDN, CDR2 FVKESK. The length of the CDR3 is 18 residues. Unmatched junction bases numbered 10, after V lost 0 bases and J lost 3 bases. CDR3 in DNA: TGTGCCAGCAGCCAAGAGGAACTAGCGGGGGCCGGTATCTACGAGCAGTACTTC. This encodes CASSQEELAGAGIYEQYF.

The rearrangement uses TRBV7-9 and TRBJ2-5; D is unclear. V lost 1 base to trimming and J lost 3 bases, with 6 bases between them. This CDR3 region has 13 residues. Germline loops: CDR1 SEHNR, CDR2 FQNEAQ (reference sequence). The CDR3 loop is CASSLGLKETQYF. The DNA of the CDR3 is TGTGCCAGCAGCTTAGGACTTAAAGAGACCCAGTACTTC.

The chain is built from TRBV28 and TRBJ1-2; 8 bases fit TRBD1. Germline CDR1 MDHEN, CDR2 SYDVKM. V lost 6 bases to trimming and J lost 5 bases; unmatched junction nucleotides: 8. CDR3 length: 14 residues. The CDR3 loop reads CASSRGQGGYGYTF. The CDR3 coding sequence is TGTGCCAGCAGCCGCGGACAGGGTGGATATGGCTACACCTTC.

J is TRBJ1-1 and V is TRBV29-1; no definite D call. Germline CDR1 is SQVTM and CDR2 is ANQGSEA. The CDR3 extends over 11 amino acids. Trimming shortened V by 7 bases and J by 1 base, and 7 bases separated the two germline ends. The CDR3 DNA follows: TGCAGCGCTCGTAAGAACACTGAAGCTTTCTTT. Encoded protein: CSARKNTEAFF.

DNA of the CDR3: TGCAGTGCTAGCGACAGAGATACGCAGTATTTT. Protein product: CSASDRDTQYF. The genes are TRBV20-1 and TRBJ2-3; D might be TRBD1 (5 bases). The germline V and J ends were trimmed by 3 bases and 5 bases, with 6 bases remaining between them. The CDR3 consists of 11 residues. Germline-derived CDR1 and CDR2 are DFQATT and SNEGSKA (reference sequence).

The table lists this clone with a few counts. The CDR3 reads CASSQREQSDGPQHF. As DNA, the CDR3 is TGTGCCAGCAGCCAGAGGGAACAGAGCGACGGGCCCCAGCATTTT. The V call is TRBV4-2, the J call TRBJ1-5; D remains unclear. The CDR3 is made up of 15 amino acids. V was cut by 3 bases and J by 9 bases, with 18 bases left in between. The V gene's germline CDR1 is LGHNA and CDR2 YNFKEQ.

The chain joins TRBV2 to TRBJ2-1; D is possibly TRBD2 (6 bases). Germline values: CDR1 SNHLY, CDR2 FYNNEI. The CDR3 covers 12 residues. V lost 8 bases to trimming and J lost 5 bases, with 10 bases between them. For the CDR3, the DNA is TGTGCCAGCGGAGGGGATAACAATGAGCAGTTCTTC. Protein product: CASGGDNNEQFF. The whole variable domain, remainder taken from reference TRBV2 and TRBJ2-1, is EPEVTQTPSHQVTQMGQEVILRCVPISNHLYFYWYRQILGQKVEFLVSFYNNEISEKSEIFDDQFSVERPDGSNFTLKIRSTKLEDSAMYFCASGGDNNEQFFGPGTRLTVL.

The CDR3 loop is CASRTTGNTEAFF. The CDR3 DNA is TGTGCCAGCAGGACCACAGGGAACACTGAAGCTTTCTTT. The V gene is TRBV12-3 or TRBV12-4, the J gene TRBJ1-1; D might be TRBD1 (5 bases). The ends were cut back, 6 bases at V and 1 base at J, with 9 bases in the middle. CDR3 size: 13 residues.

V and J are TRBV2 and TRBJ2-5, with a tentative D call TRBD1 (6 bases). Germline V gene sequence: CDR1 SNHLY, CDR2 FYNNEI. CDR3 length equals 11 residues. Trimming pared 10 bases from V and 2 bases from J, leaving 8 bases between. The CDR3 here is CAIGGQETQYF. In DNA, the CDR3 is TGTGCCATAGGGGGTCAAGAGACCCAGTACTTC.